This T cell receptor (beta chain) was identified in a study of CD8+CD57+ T cells in acquired aplastic anemia (dated by TCRdb to the late 2010s). With respect to the entire study: Extracted DNA from sorted CD4+ and CD8+ cells averaged around 2.9 ug, ranging from roughly 0.2 to 30 ug. CD8+CD57+ expansion was defined as frequency above the mean frequency observed in healthy subjects.

Genomic DNA was used as template for profiling of TCR beta VDJ combinations and CDR3 sequences. An Illumina HiSeq 2000 was used for TCR repertoire sequencing. For the original study's pipeline: Repertoire assessment relied on Simpson's diversity index, CDR3 size and DJ length profiles, and TRBV/TRBJ rearrangement plots. The immunodominant clone was defined as the most abundant DNA sequence in deep sequencing data. CDR3 amino acid sequences were screened for sharing across subjects and compared with published repertoires and the VDJdb database. TCRdb cleaned the public reads at Q25 with fastp, built clones with MiXCR and kept in-frame beta chains. Each record represents a unique CDR3 protein, reported with the most common genes and DNA among its rows. What appears here as the V and J calls and clone size reflects TCRdb's work, not the paper's. This sample lists some 160,000 distinct CDR3 sequences; roughly 48% were detected once. The ten largest clones add up to about 2.6% of the sample.

Flow cytometry had shown CD8+CD57+ cell expansion in the patients selected for sequencing. Every patient had a diagnosis of severe acquired aplastic anemia based on International Study of Aplastic Anemia and Agranulocytosis and Camitta criteria. No patient had received any therapy when blood was sampled. The study deep-sequenced TCR repertoires of sorted CD4+ and CD8+ blood T cells from severe aplastic anemia patients and healthy subjects. Patients were enrolled under clinicaltrials.gov protocols 00001620, 01623167, 00001397, 00071045, 00081523 and 00961064 in the USA. Ficoll-Paque density gradient centrifugation was used to isolate peripheral blood mononuclear cells. Before DNA extraction, CD4+ and CD8+ T cells were sorted with FACS or magnetic beads. About this clonotype: Its antigen is still unknown. One junction end does not reproduce the germline sequence, and a read error may be involved.

The CDR3 measures 16 amino acids from cysteine to phenylalanine. The read is trimmed to its CDR3 DNA, 48 bases read in frame from base 1. From the germline V gene, CDR1 is ENHRY and CDR2 is SYGVKD. General findings and caveats noted by the study authors: Some 30 CD8+ CDR3 sequences were found to be shared between patients and controls, but these sequences appeared to be highly expressed in patients and within the immunodominant clones of the patients. Between patients and healthy controls, no significant difference in CD8+ Simpson's diversity was found (P=0.060).

The chain uses TRBV10-3 and TRBJ2-1, with TRBD2 perhaps the D gene, on 6 matching bases. Sequenced: sorted CD4+, CD8+, or CD8+CD57+ T cells (not recorded which) from PBMCs. This TCR was sampled from a human donor with aplastic anemia. The CDR3 sequence is CASSDSPGVIYNEQFF. The bases read TGTGCCAGCAGTGACTCCCCGGGGGTCATCTACAATGAGCAGTTCTTC.